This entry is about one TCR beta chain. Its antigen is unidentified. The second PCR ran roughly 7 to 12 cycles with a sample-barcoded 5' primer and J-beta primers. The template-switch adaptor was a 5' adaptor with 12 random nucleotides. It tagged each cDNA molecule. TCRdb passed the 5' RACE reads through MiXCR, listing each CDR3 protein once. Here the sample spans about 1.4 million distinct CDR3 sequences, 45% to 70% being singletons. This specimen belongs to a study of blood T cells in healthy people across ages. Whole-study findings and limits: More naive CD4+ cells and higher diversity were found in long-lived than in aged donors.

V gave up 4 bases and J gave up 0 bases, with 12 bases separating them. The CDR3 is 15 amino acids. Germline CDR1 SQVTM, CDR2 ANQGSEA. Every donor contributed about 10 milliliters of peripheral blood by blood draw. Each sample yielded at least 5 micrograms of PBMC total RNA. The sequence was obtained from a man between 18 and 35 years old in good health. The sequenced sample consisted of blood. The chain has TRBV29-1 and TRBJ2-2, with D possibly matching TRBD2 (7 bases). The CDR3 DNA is TGCAGCGTTGGGGGGGGCCCCGCGAACACCGGGGAGCTGTTTTTT. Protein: CSVGGGPANTGELFF.